Listed below are T cell receptor beta chains from one sample, sequenced in a study of blood T cell dynamics during melanoma immunotherapy. TCRdb's table, derived via immunoSEQ multiplex PCR, lists solely in-frame clones and lacks some. The table records approximately 6,800 clones, roughly four fifths of them present only once. Material: blood, obtained from a patient treated with checkpoint blockade. Every receptor here comes from a human donor with melanoma. CDR3s include the opening cysteine and the closing phenylalanine or tryptophan. D genes are given only for firm matches. Clone size is not always given. Where it is, it says once, few, many or a class for expanded clones.

j_gene,v_gene,abundance,d_gene,CDR3aa,CDR3nt
TRBJ1-2,TRBV5-4,few,NA,CASSRGGTYGYTF,TGTGCCAGCAGCCGTGGGGGGACCTATGGCTACACCTTC
TRBJ1-5,TRBV28,NA,NA,CASSLFLFGRTIAQPQHF,TGTGCCAGCAGTTTATTTTTGTTTGGTCGGACAATCGCCCAGCCCCAGCATTTT
TRBJ1-2,TRBV28,NA,NA,CASSALDGNYGYTF,TGTGCCAGCAGCGCCCTTGACGGTAACTATGGCTACACCTTC
TRBJ2-7,TRBV4-3,NA,NA,CASSQDWASFSSEQYF,TGCGCCAGCAGCCAAGATTGGGCAAGCTTCTCTTCCGAGCAGTACTTC
TRBJ2-5,TRBV5-5,NA,TRBD1,CASSLQGATVETQYF,TGTGCCAGCAGCTTACAGGGGGCGACCGTCGAGACCCAGTACTTC
TRBJ1-5,TRBV9,NA,NA,CASSLTPGQPQHF,TGTGCCAGCAGTCTAACACCGGGTCAGCCCCAGCATTTT
TRBJ2-7,TRBV4-3,NA,NA,CASSQNPGYEQYF,TGCGCCAGCAGCCAGAACCCCGGGTACGAGCAGTACTTC
TRBJ1-1,TRBV21-1,NA,NA,CASSTEKGVSIHEAFF,TGTGCCAGCAGCACCGAAAAGGGGGTCTCTATCCATGAAGCTTTCTTT
TRBJ1-2,TRBV2,once,TRBD1,CASRAGTGVYGYTF,TGTGCCAGCAGAGCCGGGACAGGGGTTTATGGCTACACCTTC
TRBJ1-3,TRBV4-2,NA,NA,CASSQDQAGTSGNTIYF,TGTGCCAGCAGCCAAGATCAAGCAGGGACCTCTGGAAACACCATATATTTT
TRBJ2-7,TRBV7-8,NA,NA,CASSPLEEQYF,TGTGCCAGCAGCCCCCTTGAGGAGCAGTACTTC
TRBJ2-3,TRBV6-1,NA,NA,CASSDSSPLLDTQYF,TGTGCCAGCAGTGACTCTAGCCCTCTACTGGATACGCAGTATTTT
TRBJ2-7,TRBV2,NA,NA,CASSASSYEQYF,TGTGCCAGCAGCGCGAGCTCCTACGAGCAGTACTTC
TRBJ1-1,TRBV27,NA,NA,CASSTGGGVNTEAFF,TGTGCCAGCAGTACCGGGGGGGGAGTTAACACTGAAGCTTTCTTT
TRBJ2-7,TRBV5-1,NA,NA,CASSPPRGAGGEQYF,TGCGCCAGCAGCCCGCCCCGTGGCGCCGGAGGCGAGCAGTACTTC
TRBJ2-7,TRBV7-6,NA,TRBD2,CASSNQGFGIAGGTSEQYF,TGTGCCAGCAGCAACCAGGGGTTCGGAATAGCGGGAGGTACTTCCGAGCAGTACTTC
TRBJ1-5,TRBV6-5,NA,NA,CASSYSAGGGQPQHF,TGTGCCAGCAGTTACTCGGCCGGAGGAGGGCAGCCCCAGCATTTT
TRBJ2-7,TRBV7-8,NA,NA,CASSSGTVEEQYF,TGTGCCAGCAGCTCCGGGACCGTGGAAGAGCAGTACTTC
TRBJ1-2,TRBV4-3,medium-sized,NA,CASSRSRGFGRYTF,TGCGCCAGCAGTCGGTCGAGGGGCTTTGGGCGCTACACCTTC
TRBJ1-2,TRBV29-1,NA,TRBD1,CSSLQGADYGYTF,TGCAGCTCACTGCAGGGGGCGGACTATGGCTACACCTTC
TRBJ2-7,TRBV5-4,NA,NA,CASREWGAPYEQYF,TGTGCCAGCAGGGAATGGGGGGCCCCCTACGAGCAGTACTTC
TRBJ1-3,TRBV6-5,NA,NA,CASTERADSGNTIYF,TGTGCCAGCACGGAGAGGGCGGATTCTGGAAACACCATATATTTT
TRBJ1-2,TRBV28,NA,NA,CASSRRDYGYTF,TGTGCCAGCAGCCGCAGGGACTATGGCTACACCTTC
TRBJ1-3,TRBV11-3,NA,NA,CASSKGGSSGNTIYF,TGTGCCAGCAGCAAGGGCGGAAGCTCTGGAAACACCATATATTTT
TRBJ1-1,TRBV25-1,NA,TRBD1,CASSPGQDSSEAFF,TGTGCCAGCAGTCCGGGACAGGACTCGTCTGAAGCTTTCTTT
TRBJ2-7,TRBV4-2,NA,NA,CASSQEGVQELSYEQYF,TGTGCCAGCAGCCAAGAGGGCGTCCAGGAATTGTCCTACGAGCAGTACTTC
TRBJ2-1,TRBV30,NA,TRBD2,CAWTGTSGLSSSYNEQFF,TGTGCCTGGACCGGGACTAGCGGGTTATCGAGCTCCTACAATGAGCAGTTCTTC
TRBJ2-1,TRBV27,NA,TRBD2,CASSPTAGGTSGFSYNEQFF,TGTGCCAGCAGCCCGACCGCGGGGGGGACCAGCGGATTCTCCTACAATGAGCAGTTCTTC
TRBJ1-1,TRBV2,NA,NA,CASSVFGHLNTEAFF,TGTGCCAGCAGTGTTTTTGGGCACCTGAACACTGAAGCTTTCTTT
TRBJ2-7,TRBV11-2,few,TRBD1,CASSMTGGISYEQYF,TGTGCCAGCAGCATGACAGGGGGAATCTCCTACGAGCAGTACTTC
TRBJ2-7,TRBV28,NA,TRBD2,CASLPLTSGTYEQYF,TGTGCCAGCTTACCTTTGACTAGCGGGACATACGAGCAGTACTTC
TRBJ2-1,TRBV5-1,NA,NA,CASSRDLSSYNEQFF,TGCGCCAGCAGCCGGGACCTGAGCTCCTACAATGAGCAGTTCTTC
TRBJ2-7,TRBV27,NA,NA,CASSFLGRGYEQYF,TGTGCCAGCAGTTTCCTCGGGAGAGGTTACGAGCAGTACTTC
TRBJ2-7,TRBV5-1,NA,TRBD1,CASSLAGTGVYEQYF,TGCGCCAGCAGCTTGGCGGGGACAGGGGTCTACGAGCAGTACTTC
TRBJ2-7,TRBV29-1,NA,NA,CSVSGGSYEQYF,TGCAGCGTTAGCGGTGGCTCCTACGAGCAGTACTTC
TRBJ2-7,TRBV29-1,NA,TRBD1,CSVDVGDSYEQYF,TGCAGCGTTGATGTGGGGGACAGTTACGAGCAGTACTTC
TRBJ2-7,TRBV28,NA,NA,CASSTEGGTRVSFSYEQYF,TGTGCCAGCAGCACTGAGGGGGGGACAAGAGTTTCTTTTTCCTACGAGCAGTACTTC
TRBJ1-2,TRBV19,once,NA,CASAPLAVNYGYTF,TGTGCCAGTGCCCCTTTGGCAGTCAACTATGGCTACACCTTC
TRBJ1-2,TRBV28,once,NA,CASRSLYGYTF,TGTGCCAGCAGGTCCCTCTATGGCTACACCTTC
TRBJ1-1,TRBV10-3,NA,NA,CAISDPRTRMNTEAFF,TGTGCCATCAGTGACCCCCGGACGCGGATGAACACTGAAGCTTTCTTT
TRBJ1-2,TRBV27,NA,NA,CASSSGVHYGYTF,TGTGCCAGCAGTTCAGGGGTTCACTATGGCTACACCTTC
TRBJ2-7,TRBV4-2,few,NA,CASSQDTAYEQYF,TGTGCCAGCAGCCAAGACACCGCCTACGAGCAGTACTTC
TRBJ1-1,TRBV7-9,once,NA,CASTVLNTEAFF,TGTGCCAGCACAGTCTTGAACACTGAAGCTTTCTTT
TRBJ2-7,TRBV2,NA,NA,CARGVKYEQYF,TGTGCCAGAGGAGTAAAATACGAGCAGTACTTC
TRBJ2-7,TRBV5-6,NA,TRBD2,CASSPGRLAEVSGQYF,TGTGCCAGCAGCCCAGGACGTCTAGCGGAGGTTTCTGGGCAGTACTTC